This T cell receptor beta chain stems from a study of cytomegalovirus exposure and HLA in healthy donors. The CDR3 is made up of 17 amino acids. Germline assignment: CDR1 MDHEN and CDR2 SYDVKM. The V and J ends lost 3 bases and 4 bases respectively, with 18 bases between them. Overall study results and limits: Reports credit the classifier with highly specific, highly sensitive diagnosis of cytomegalovirus status.

The PCR had 60 Vbeta and 13 Jbeta primers. TCRdb's table, derived via immunoSEQ multiplex PCR, lists solely in-frame clones and lacks some. The repertoire has approximately 150,000 clones, more than 70% of them found once; the top ten carry approximately 2.8%. On this clone: Its antigen is still unknown.

The receptor's source is a male donor in good health and CMV-seronegative. The sequenced material came from PBMCs. This rearrangement joins TRBV28 to TRBJ1-4, with D possibly TRBD1 on 5 matching bases. The CDR3 reads CASSFSWTSSFNEKLFF. The CDR3 DNA follows: TGTGCCAGCAGTTTTTCCTGGACATCTTCCTTTAATGAAAAACTGTTTTTT.